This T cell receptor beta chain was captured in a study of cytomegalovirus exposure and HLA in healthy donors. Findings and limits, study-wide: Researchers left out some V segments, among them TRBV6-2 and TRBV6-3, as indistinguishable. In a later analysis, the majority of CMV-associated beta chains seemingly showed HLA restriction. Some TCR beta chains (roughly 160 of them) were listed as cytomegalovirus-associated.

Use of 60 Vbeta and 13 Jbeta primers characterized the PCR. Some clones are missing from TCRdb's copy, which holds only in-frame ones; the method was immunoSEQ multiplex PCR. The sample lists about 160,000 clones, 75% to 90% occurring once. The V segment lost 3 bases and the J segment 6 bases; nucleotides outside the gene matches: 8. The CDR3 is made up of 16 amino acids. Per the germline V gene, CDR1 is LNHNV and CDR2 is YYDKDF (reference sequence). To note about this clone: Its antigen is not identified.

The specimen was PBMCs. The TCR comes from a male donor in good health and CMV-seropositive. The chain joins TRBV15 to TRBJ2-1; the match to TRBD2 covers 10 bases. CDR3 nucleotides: TGTGCCACCAGCAGTTCTCTAGCGGGAGCTCGCAATGAGCAGTTCTTC. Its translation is CATSSSLAGARNEQFF.